These 15 T cell receptor beta chains came from one sample sequenced in a study of cytomegalovirus exposure and HLA in healthy donors. Primers: 60 Vbeta forward and 13 Jbeta reverse. This table comes from immunoSEQ multiplex PCR, and its TCRdb copy is limited to in-frame clones, with some not included. In the table there are roughly 170,000 clones, just under 80% of which are singletons. The sequencing input was PBMCs. Every receptor here comes from a woman in her 50s in good health and CMV-seropositive.

This chain uses TRBV6-5 with TRBJ2-5; 11 positions agree with TRBD1. The last part of the DNA fits TRBJ2-7 better; the J call may be wrong. Germline-derived CDR1 and CDR2 are MNHEY and SVGAGI. The CDR3 contains 14 residues. The CDR3 sequence is CASRDGQGADEQYF. The DNA for the CDR3 is TGTGCCAGCAGGGACGGACAGGGGGCGGACGAGCAGTACTTC.

In regard to this clone: A read error may account for a junction end that differs from germline. This chain links TRBV7-9 with TRBJ1-1; no reliable D call. The CDR3 extends over 16 amino acids. Germline V lookup: CDR1 SEHNR, CDR2 FQNEAQ (reference sequence). For the CDR3, the DNA is TGTTCCAGCAGCTCATTACGTGGCGGAATGAACACTGAAGCTTTCTTT. Translation: CSSSSLRGGMNTEAFF.

This chain joins TRBV19 and TRBJ1-2; 8 nucleotides align to TRBD1. The V gene end was trimmed by 4 bases and the J gene end by 7 bases; junction bases not matched to a gene: 8. The CDR3 sequence is 14 residues long. The germline gives CDR1 LNHDA, CDR2 SQIVND (reference sequence). The CDR3 loop is CASSTPQGAVGYTF. As DNA, the CDR3 is TGTGCCAGTAGTACCCCCCAGGGGGCGGTTGGCTACACCTTC.

The chain links TRBV5-6 to TRBJ1-6; no reliable D call. Germline V gives CDR1 SGHDT, CDR2 YYEEEE. This CDR3 is built from 15 residues. V was shortened by 4 bases and J by 6 bases, with 14 bases between the two germline ends. The DNA for the CDR3 is TGTGCCAGCAGCCCTGGCCGGCGGGCTAATTCACCCCTCCACTTT. Encoded protein: CASSPGRRANSPLHF. The full variable domain, rest sourced from reference TRBV5-6 and TRBJ1-6, is DAGVTQSPTHLIKTRGQQVTLRCSPKSGHDTVSWYQQALGQGPQFIFQYYEEEERQRGNFPDRFSGHQFPNYSSELNVNALLLGDSALYLCASSPGRRANSPLHFGNGTRLTVT.

The gene calls are TRBV11-1 and TRBJ1-4; TRBD1 matches at 7 bases. The CDR3 covers 14 residues. From germline, CDR1 is SGHAT and CDR2 FQDESV (reference sequence). Trimming took 5 bases from V and 5 from J; bases not matched to a gene: 5. CDR3 protein: CASSRTGKNEKLFF. The CDR3 region has the DNA TGTGCCAGCAGCCGGACAGGAAAGAATGAAAAACTGTTTTTT.

The chain joins TRBV6-4 to TRBJ2-3, with D perhaps matching TRBD1 (6 bases). Germline V gene sequence: CDR1 MRHNA, CDR2 SNTAGT. Between the trimmed V and J ends, which lost 11 bases and 6 bases, there was a span of 9 bases. The CDR3 has 10 residues. CDR3: CAGRGDTQYF. The CDR3, as DNA: TGTGCCGGAAGGGGGGATACGCAGTATTTT.

The chain links TRBV6-5 to TRBJ2-5; possible D gene TRBD2, 7 bases. The CDR3 is 16 residues long. With 0 bases removed from V and 0 bases from J, the gap between germline ends came to 11 bases. The V gene's germline CDR1 is MNHEY and CDR2 SVGAGI. CDR3 residues: CASSYSGEGDQETQYF. DNA for the CDR3: TGTGCCAGCAGTTACTCTGGGGAGGGGGACCAAGAGACCCAGTACTTC.

The gene calls are TRBV5-6 and TRBJ1-2, with TRBD1 as a possible D gene (5 bases). Looked up from germline, CDR1 is SGHDT and CDR2 is YYEEEE. Trimming removed 1 base at V and 6 bases at J, with 19 bases between. The CDR3 sequence is 16 residues long. CDR3 loop: CASSLISGSTQHGYTF. The CDR3 DNA sequence: TGTGCCAGCAGCTTGATATCAGGGTCCACACAGCATGGCTACACCTTC.

This clone was recorded once. The chain carries TRBV7-8 and TRBJ1-1; D is undetermined. Germline loops: CDR1 SGHVS, CDR2 FQNEAQ. V lost 5 bases and J lost 7, with 14 bases in between. The CDR3 is 13 amino acids. As DNA, the CDR3 is TGTGCCAGCAGCCGCTCTCCCAAACTTGAAGCTTTCTTT. This encodes CASSRSPKLEAFF. Looking up the rest from reference TRBV7-8 and TRBJ1-1 gives the full variable domain: GAGVSQSPRYKVAKRGQDVALRCDPISGHVSLFWYQQALGQGPEFLTYFQNEAQLDKSGLPSDRFFAERPEGSVSTLKIQRTQQEDSAVYLCASSRSPKLEAFFGQGTRLTVV.

The CDR3 nucleotides read TGTGCCAGCAGTGGACGCGGACAGAGCTACGAGCAGTACTTC. It yields the protein CASSGRGQSYEQYF. The chain joins TRBV28 to TRBJ2-7, with a tentative D call TRBD1 (6 bases). The V end was cut by 5 bases, the J end by 3 bases, with 14 bases between. From germline, CDR1 is MDHEN and CDR2 SYDVKM. The length of the CDR3 is 14 residues.

This sequence joins TRBV4-1 and TRBJ2-2; D is perhaps TRBD2 (5 bases). The CDR3 spans 17 residues. V lost 2 bases to trimming and J lost 1 base, with 14 bases between them. The germline V gene has CDR1 MGHRA and CDR2 YSYEKL. This chain's CDR3 is CASSQSGLLMNTGELFF. The CDR3, as DNA: TGCGCCAGCAGCCAAAGCGGACTCCTGATGAACACCGGGGAGCTGTTTTTT.

Written as DNA, the CDR3 is TGTGCCAGCAGACGCGGGACAGGGGGCGTCTATGGCTACACCTTC. This sequence encodes CASRRGTGGVYGYTF. The chain combines TRBV6-1 with TRBJ1-2; 12 bases align to TRBD1. Germline assignment: CDR1 MNHNS and CDR2 SASEGT. The trim removed 6 bases at V and 4 bases at J, leaving 6 bases unmatched. The CDR3 loop spans 15 amino acids.

Only a few counts were recorded for this clone. The CDR3 reads CASRAGSTDTQYF. The DNA for the CDR3 is TGTGCCTCACGAGCGGGGAGCACAGATACGCAGTATTTT. The chain employs TRBV9 and TRBJ2-3; 7 bases fit TRBD2. The CDR3 loop spans 13 amino acids. Germline assignment: CDR1 SGDLS and CDR2 YYNGEE. V lost 10 bases and J lost 0; bases outside the gene matches: 5.

This clone came up a few times. The rearrangement uses TRBV5-1 and TRBJ2-1; D possibly corresponds to TRBD1 (8 bases). The CDR3 is 15 amino acids. Trimming took 3 bases from V and 8 from J, leaving 18 bases between them. CDR1 and CDR2 (germline): SGHRS, YFSETQ. CDR3 nucleotides: TGCGCCAGCAGCTCATTACAGGGGGGGTGGGATGAGCAGTTCTTC. This gives the protein CASSSLQGGWDEQFF. Supplemented by reference TRBV5-1 and TRBJ2-1, the full variable domain reads KAGVTQTPRYLIKTRGQQVTLSCSPISGHRSVSWYQQTPGQGLQFLFEYFSETQRNKGNFPGRFSGRQFSNSRSEMNVSTLELGDSALYLCASSSLQGGWDEQFFGPGTRLTVL.

The J gene is TRBJ2-1, the V gene TRBV6-6; 10 nucleotides align to TRBD2. Germline assignment: CDR1 MNHNY and CDR2 SVGAGI (reference sequence). V was pared by 1 base and J by 7 bases, with 7 bases of the junction left unmatched. The CDR3 is 16 residues long. The CDR3, as DNA: TGTGCCAGCAGTTACTTAACTAGCGGGGTTGGGAATGAGCAGTTCTTC. This encodes CASSYLTSGVGNEQFF.